Listed below are T cell receptor beta chains from one sample, sequenced in a study of sequential checkpoint blockade in melanoma. TCRdb keeps only in-frame clones here, not all; method: immunoSEQ multiplex PCR. This table has about 5,700 clones, 87% appearing once. The input for sequencing was CD8+ T cells sorted from blood (inferred from file names), taken from a patient given nivolumab and ipilimumab in sequence. These receptor sequences come from a human donor with melanoma. Each CDR3 is given with its conserved first and last residue. Fields, in order: D gene, clone size, J gene, V gene, CDR3 DNA, CDR3 protein. A D gene is named only where the DNA matches it firmly. Some rows mark clone size as missing; the rest say once, few, many or name a class of expanded clone.

d_call: TRBD1
clone_size: -
j_call: TRBJ1-1
v_call: TRBV4-3
cdr3_nt: TGCGCCAGCAAGCTGGACAGGACGAACACTGAAGCTTTCTTT
cdr3_aa: CASKLDRTNTEAFF

d_call: TRBD1
clone_size: -
j_call: TRBJ2-3
v_call: TRBV27
cdr3_nt: TGTGCCAGCATGACAGGGGGCACAGATACGCAGTATTTT
cdr3_aa: CASMTGGTDTQYF

d_call: TRBD2
clone_size: -
j_call: TRBJ2-3
v_call: TRBV28
cdr3_nt: TGTGCCAGCAGTATGGGGGGGTACACAGATACGCAGTATTTT
cdr3_aa: CASSMGGYTDTQYF

d_call: TRBD2
clone_size: -
j_call: TRBJ2-7
v_call: TRBV28
cdr3_nt: TGTGCCAGCAGTGCGACAGGAATAGTACTAGCGGTAGGGCAGTACTTC
cdr3_aa: CASSATGIVLAVGQYF

d_call: -
clone_size: once
j_call: TRBJ2-2
v_call: TRBV21-1
cdr3_nt: TGTGCCAGCAGCAGTGTGGGAGGGCCTGGAACCGGGGAGCTGTTTTTT
cdr3_aa: CASSSVGGPGTGELFF

d_call: -
clone_size: -
j_call: TRBJ1-1
v_call: TRBV7-3
cdr3_nt: TGTGCCAGCAGCTTTGGACAAGAAGCTTTCTTT
cdr3_aa: CASSFGQEAFF

d_call: -
clone_size: -
j_call: TRBJ2-7
v_call: TRBV7-9
cdr3_nt: TGTGCCAGCAGTCCCGAATCAGGCAGGCCCTCCTACGAGCAGTACTTC
cdr3_aa: CASSPESGRPSYEQYF

d_call: -
clone_size: few
j_call: TRBJ2-4
v_call: TRBV27
cdr3_nt: TGTGCCAGCAGTTTAAGGGGAGGCATTCAGTACTTC
cdr3_aa: CASSLRGGIQYF

d_call: -
clone_size: -
j_call: TRBJ2-1
v_call: TRBV28
cdr3_nt: TGTGCCAGCAGCTTGTCCTCAACGGGTTGGGATGAGCAGTTCTTC
cdr3_aa: CASSLSSTGWDEQFF

d_call: TRBD1
clone_size: -
j_call: TRBJ2-7
v_call: TRBV5-4
cdr3_nt: TGTGCCAGCAGCTGGGGACAGGGGGCCTACGAGCAGTACTTC
cdr3_aa: CASSWGQGAYEQYF

d_call: TRBD1
clone_size: -
j_call: TRBJ2-7
v_call: TRBV19
cdr3_nt: TGTGCCAGTAGTATTGGGACCTGGGGACAGACCTACGAGCAGTACTTC
cdr3_aa: CASSIGTWGQTYEQYF

d_call: TRBD1
clone_size: -
j_call: TRBJ2-7
v_call: TRBV7-9
cdr3_nt: TGTGCCAGCAGCTCGGGACAGGGCAAAGGGGGCTACGAGCAGTACTTC
cdr3_aa: CASSSGQGKGGYEQYF

d_call: TRBD2
clone_size: -
j_call: TRBJ2-3
v_call: TRBV10-3
cdr3_nt: TGTGCCATCAGTCCCTTACTAGCGGGAGATGATACGCAGTATTTT
cdr3_aa: CAISPLLAGDDTQYF

d_call: TRBD1
clone_size: -
j_call: TRBJ1-1
v_call: TRBV7-9
cdr3_nt: TGTGCCAGCAGCTTTTACAGGGGAATGAACACTGAAGCTTTCTTT
cdr3_aa: CASSFYRGMNTEAFF

d_call: TRBD1
clone_size: -
j_call: TRBJ2-7
v_call: TRBV10-3
cdr3_nt: TGTGCCATCAGTGAAGGACAGGGGTACGAGCAGTACTTC
cdr3_aa: CAISEGQGYEQYF

d_call: TRBD1
clone_size: -
j_call: TRBJ2-7
v_call: TRBV18
cdr3_nt: TGTGCCAGCTCACCACCGGACAGGGGGCCTCTCTACGAGCAGTACTTC
cdr3_aa: CASSPPDRGPLYEQYF

d_call: TRBD1
clone_size: -
j_call: TRBJ2-1
v_call: TRBV9
cdr3_nt: TGTGCCAGCAGCGTGACAGGGGGTTACAATGAGCAGTTCTTC
cdr3_aa: CASSVTGGYNEQFF

d_call: TRBD1
clone_size: large
j_call: TRBJ2-7
v_call: TRBV7-8
cdr3_nt: TGTGCCAGCCGGGGCGGGACAGGGAAAAACGAGCAGTACTTC
cdr3_aa: CASRGGTGKNEQYF

d_call: TRBD1
clone_size: -
j_call: TRBJ2-7
v_call: TRBV27
cdr3_nt: TGTGCCAGCAGTTTAGGGACAGCCTACGAGCAGTACTTC
cdr3_aa: CASSLGTAYEQYF

d_call: TRBD1
clone_size: once
j_call: TRBJ1-1
v_call: TRBV28
cdr3_nt: TGTGCCAGCAGTCTCCTGCCGACAGGGATCCCTGAAGCTTTCTTT
cdr3_aa: CASSLLPTGIPEAFF